The clone carrying this T cell receptor (beta chain) was seen only a few times. The entry originates in a study of T cells in Graves' hyperthyroidism and ophthalmopathy. As for the study in general: Any treatment followed the collection of peripheral blood at initial diagnosis.

Amplified TCR beta CDR3 regions came from RNA transcripts. First-round RT-PCR with HTBI primers amplified the TCR CDR3 region. One entry per CDR3 protein results from TCRdb running MiXCR on the multiplex PCR reads. The sample has around 520,000 distinct CDR3 sequences, 14% seen once. Diagnoses were made from clinical symptoms, serum measures (thyroxine and TRAb), thyroid ultrasound and orbital computed tomography. The CDR3 extends over 15 amino acids. Trimming at V came to 5 bases and at J to 1 base, leaving 2 bases not matched to a gene. The germline gives CDR1 MNHEY, CDR2 SMNVEV (reference sequence).

The sample comprised blood. The clonotype was recovered from a woman aged 35 to 49 with Graves' hyperthyroidism. The chain uses TRBV27 and TRBJ2-3, with 11 bases identical to TRBD1. CDR3 DNA: TGTGCCAGCAGTGGGACAGGGGGGGGCACAGATACGCAGTATTTT. Residues: CASSGTGGGTDTQYF.